These 17 T cell receptor beta chains originate from one sample sequenced in a study of blood T cell repertoires in COVID-19. TCRdb keeps only in-frame clones here, not all; method: immunoSEQ multiplex PCR. The table lists about 93,000 clones, 85% to 90% of them singletons, with about 1.5% in the top ten. Material: peripheral blood. Receptors were obtained from a human donor with active COVID-19. The donor label of this sample is uncertain.

V is TRBV7-8 and J is TRBJ2-7; a weak D match, TRBD1 (5 bases). This CDR3 has 15 residues. V gave up 0 bases and J gave up 3 bases, with 12 bases separating them. CDR1 is SGHVS, CDR2 FQNEAQ, per germline. The CDR3 protein is CASSLAFQGSYEQYF. CDR3 coding DNA: TGTGCCAGCAGCTTAGCGTTTCAGGGCAGCTACGAGCAGTACTTC.

The chain joins TRBV5-6 to TRBJ1-4; 8 bases are a match to TRBD1. The CDR3 extends over 15 amino acids. V lost 4 bases to trimming and J lost 7 bases; unmatched junction nucleotides: 9. The V gene's germline CDR1 is SGHDT and CDR2 YYEEEE. The CDR3 sequence is CASSGRTGTGEKLFF. CDR3 DNA: TGTGCCAGCAGCGGAAGGACAGGGACGGGTGAAAAACTGTTTTTT.

In nucleotides, the CDR3 is TGTGCCAGCAGTCCGGGGACACCCAGCTCTGGAAACACCATATATTTT. This translates into CASSPGTPSSGNTIYF. The chain is built from TRBV27 and TRBJ1-3, with a tentative D call TRBD1 (6 bases). The V and J ends lost 5 bases and 0 bases respectively, with 14 bases between them. The CDR3 is 16 amino acids. CDR1 and CDR2 (germline): MNHEY, SMNVEV (reference sequence).

The chain couples TRBV15 to TRBJ1-2; D gene ambiguous. The V end was cut by 4 bases, the J end by 2 bases, with 11 bases between. The CDR3 sequence is 14 residues long. Germline V CDR1 and CDR2: LNHNV, YYDKDF (reference sequence). CDR3 DNA sequence: TGTGCCACCAGCATGGGCGACCGAAACTATGGCTACACCTTC. Translation: CATSMGDRNYGYTF.

The chain has TRBV27 and TRBJ1-6; 9 nucleotides line up with TRBD1. V was clipped by 7 bases and J by 4 bases; unmatched bases: 5. Germline V gives CDR1 MNHEY, CDR2 SMNVEV (reference sequence). This CDR3 contains 15 residues. CDR3 amino acids: CASTQQGAYNSPLHF. Here the CDR3 DNA reads TGTGCCAGCACTCAACAGGGGGCGTATAATTCACCCCTCCACTTT.

This clone was observed a single time. The chain is built from TRBV19 and TRBJ1-1; D is possibly TRBD1 (5 bases). Trimming took off 3 bases at V and 9 bases at J, with 29 bases between the two ends. Per germline, CDR1 LNHDA and CDR2 SQIVND (reference sequence). The CDR3 is made up of 18 amino acids. CDR3 DNA sequence: TGTGCCAGTAGTATTCGTCTGCAGGGTTTGAATTCTCTAAGGAAAGCTTTCTTT. It codes for CASSIRLQGLNSLRKAFF.

The CDR3 DNA sequence: TGTGCCAGCAGCGATGAACAGGGCAACACTGAAGCTTTCTTT. Amino acid sequence: CASSDEQGNTEAFF. The chain employs TRBV2 and TRBJ1-1, with D possibly being TRBD1 (6 bases). The ends were cut back, 6 bases at V and 2 bases at J, with 13 bases in the middle. This CDR3 spans 14 amino acids. From germline, CDR1 is SNHLY and CDR2 FYNNEI.

This chain's CDR3 is CASSFVSEQYF. CDR3 in DNA: TGTGCCAGCAGTTTCGTCTCCGAGCAGTACTTC. The chain combines TRBV6-2 or TRBV6-3 with TRBJ2-7; D remains unclear. Germline CDR1 and CDR2: MNHEY and SVGEGT. V dropped 4 bases and J dropped 6 bases, with 7 bases sitting between them. The CDR3 contains 11 residues.

CDR3 DNA sequence: TGTGCCAGTAGTTTTTCCGGGACAGTAAACACTGAAGCTTTCTTT. Amino acid sequence: CASSFSGTVNTEAFF. The chain employs TRBV19 and TRBJ1-1; 7 bases map to TRBD1. CDR3 length: 15 residues. CDR1 LNHDA and CDR2 SQIVND come from the germline V gene (reference sequence). V dropped 5 bases and J dropped 2; count of bases not matched to a gene: 8.

The gene calls are TRBV2 and TRBJ2-7; 10 bases line up with TRBD1. With 3 bases clipped from V and 6 bases from J, the junction kept 5 bases outside the gene matches. CDR3 size: 14 residues. Germline V lookup: CDR1 SNHLY, CDR2 FYNNEI. The CDR3, as DNA: TGTGCCAGCAGTGAGGGACAGGGGAGGGTCGAGCAGTACTTC. Translating gives CASSEGQGRVEQYF. Using reference TRBV2 and TRBJ2-7 for the parts outside the CDR3, the full variable domain is EPEVTQTPSHQVTQMGQEVILRCVPISNHLYFYWYRQILGQKVEFLVSFYNNEISEKSEIFDDQFSVERPDGSNFTLKIRSTKLEDSAMYFCASSEGQGRVEQYFGPGTRLTVT.

A single count supports this clone. V gene TRBV12-3 or TRBV12-4 combines with J gene TRBJ2-3; D unclear. Trimming took 5 bases from V and 7 from J, leaving 10 bases between them. The CDR3 runs 12 residues. In nucleotides, the CDR3 is TGTGCCAGCAGTCCCCGACTTCATACGCAGTATTTT. This sequence encodes CASSPRLHTQYF.

V gene TRBV12-3 or TRBV12-4 combines with J gene TRBJ1-3; D is possibly TRBD1 (6 bases). The CDR3 is 13 residues long. The V end was cut by 6 bases, the J end by 4 bases, with 10 bases between. In nucleotides, the CDR3 is TGTGCCAGCAGACCAGGGGCGGGAAACACCATATATTTT. This gives the protein CASRPGAGNTIYF.

The chain combines TRBV19 with TRBJ1-1; a possible D gene is TRBD1 (5 bases). The germline V gene encodes CDR1 LNHDA and CDR2 SQIVND (reference sequence). This CDR3 spans 15 amino acids. V was shortened by 4 bases and J by 2 bases, with 14 bases between the two germline ends. CDR3 DNA sequence: TGTGCCAGTAGTAAAAGAGACAGCCCAAACACTGAAGCTTTCTTT. This encodes CASSKRDSPNTEAFF. The complete variable domain, with remaining parts taken from reference TRBV19 and TRBJ1-1, reads DGGITQSPKYLFRKEGQNVTLSCEQNLNHDAMYWYRQDPGQGLRLIYYSQIVNDFQKGDIAEGYSVSREKKESFPLTVTSAQKNPTAFYLCASSKRDSPNTEAFFGQGTRLTVV.

The chain links TRBV28 to TRBJ2-3; TRBD2 agrees at 9 bases. V dropped 6 bases and J dropped 1; count of bases not matched to a gene: 5. The CDR3 spans 15 residues. Germline V gene sequence: CDR1 MDHEN, CDR2 SYDVKM. The chain's CDR3 is CASRQPSGGTDTQYF. The CDR3 DNA reads TGTGCCAGCAGACAACCTAGCGGGGGCACAGATACGCAGTATTTT.

The J gene is TRBJ1-1, the V gene TRBV9; maybe TRBD1 (6 bases). This CDR3 spans 15 amino acids. Germline loops: CDR1 SGDLS, CDR2 YYNGEE. Trimming took 6 bases from V and 1 from J, leaving 16 bases between them. The CDR3 loop reads CASTSYRAGNTEAFF. DNA of the CDR3: TGTGCCAGCACCAGTTACAGGGCCGGGAACACTGAAGCTTTCTTT.

The chain uses TRBV28 and TRBJ1-1; no clear D gene. Germline lookup yields CDR1 MDHEN and CDR2 SYDVKM. The germline V and J ends were trimmed by 6 bases and 8 bases, with 13 bases remaining between them. CDR3 length: 12 residues. The CDR3 protein is CASRKSRLEAFF. The CDR3 nucleotides are TGTGCCAGCAGAAAATCTCGTCTAGAAGCTTTCTTT. The whole variable domain, filled in from reference TRBV28 and TRBJ1-1, reads DVKVTQSSRYLVKRTGEKVFLECVQDMDHENMFWYRQDPGLGLRLIYFSYDVKMKEKGDIPEGYSVSREKKERFSLILESASTNQTSMYLCASRKSRLEAFFGQGTRLTVV.

CDR3: CASSLEDRGAADTQYF. DNA for the CDR3: TGCGCCAGCAGCTTGGAGGACAGGGGGGCCGCAGATACGCAGTATTTT. The rearrangement joins TRBV5-1 to TRBJ2-3, with 10 bases fitting TRBD1. The V gene end was trimmed by 0 bases and the J gene end by 4 bases; junction bases not matched to a gene: 5. The CDR3 has 16 residues. Germline V lookup: CDR1 SGHRS, CDR2 YFSETQ.